Shown below are 6 T cell receptor gamma chains from a single sample sequenced in a study of gamma delta lymphoproliferative disorders and STAT genes listed by TCRdb under 2018. Genomic DNA from peripheral blood mononuclear cells isolated from patients and controls was used for TCR sequencing. The library was obtained by multiplex PCR. Sequencing took place on an Illumina MiSeq. In TCRdb, clones were called once more from the public reads by CATT, and rows of identical DNA were later combined. Recorded for this sample are about 4,500 gamma-chain clones; approximately 8% of them occurred a single time. 2.5% to 3% of the sample comes from the top ten. What was sequenced was blood. Source of these receptors: a human donor in good health.

By sample fraction, this clone is medium-sized. The CDR3 reads CATWVRQILF. CDR3 in DNA: TGTGCCACCTGGGTCCGACAGATACTCTTT. For the V gene the call is TRGV4; the J gene has no call. CDR1 is EGSTGY, CDR2 YDSYTSSV, per germline. The CDR3 has 10 amino acids.

With regard to this clone: The DNA is omitted, as the CDR3 cannot be located on it reliably, and the CDR3 follows TCRdb's listing. V gene assignment gives TRGV3, but the J gene was left uncalled. Germline lookup yields CDR1 VTNTFY and CDR2 YDVSTARD (reference sequence). Both ends counted, the CDR3 spans 18 residues. CDR3: CATWDRRFRNSLAVEQHF.

In the case of this clone: The limits of the CDR3 on the DNA are not certain, so only TCRdb's listed CDR3 is given. No call exists for the J gene, whereas the V gene is TRGV11. TRGV11 is an ORF, with its function uncertain. The CDR3 length equals 22 residues, ends included. The CDR3 sequence: CACWIRHVWEFIRNSLAVEQHF.

This clone ranks as medium-sized (0.01 to 0.1%). J is TRGJP2 and V is TRGV10. Since TCRdb gives no J gene, matching the DNA to germline was used here to assign it. TRGV10 qualifies as an ORF whose function is uncertain. V lost 8 bases and J lost 0; bases outside the gene matches: 10. CDR3 length equals 16 residues. The DNA of the CDR3 is TGTGCTGCGTGGGAAGCCGTATATAGTAGTGATTGGATCAAGACGTTT. Residues: CAAWEAVYSSDWIKTF.

By sample share, this clone is medium-sized. The gene calls are TRGV10 and TRGJP1. TCRdb carries no J gene annotation; the J gene was assigned here by matching the DNA with germline. TRGV10 is known as an ORF, though its function is uncertain. Trimming took 8 bases from V and 12 from J; bases not matched to a gene: 22. CDR3 size: 16 residues. The CDR3 protein is CAAWDYATAIPGFKIF. CDR3 nucleotides: TGTGCTGCGTGGGATTATGCGACGGCGATCCCAGGGTTCAAGATATTT.

Concerning this clone itself: No DNA is shown, since the ends of the CDR3 on it are uncertain; the CDR3 is the one TCRdb lists. Here the V gene is TRGV4, but the J gene went uncalled. The CDR3 is 23 residues long, ends included. CDR1 and CDR2 (germline): EGSTGY, YDSYTSSV. The CDR3 protein is CAILLKMTLESITVPPGMVLRLF.